Below, 27 T cell receptor beta chains from the same sample are listed, as sequenced in a study of cytomegalovirus exposure and HLA in healthy donors. The PCR had 60 Vbeta and 13 Jbeta primers. The data were produced by immunoSEQ multiplex PCR, yet TCRdb's version contains in-frame clones alone and is incomplete. This sample has over 150,000 clones, with approximately 80% found just once. Sequences were obtained from PBMCs. Receptors were obtained from a woman aged 40 to 50 in good health and CMV-seropositive.

Within the sample, this clone is medium-sized. The rearrangement links TRBV5-4 to TRBJ2-7; D is unclear. The CDR3 runs to 12 residues. V lost 0 bases, J lost 6 bases, and 7 bases lay in between. Germline CDR1 SGHNT, CDR2 YYREEE (reference sequence). CDR3 DNA sequence: TGTGCCAGCAGCTTGGAACTTGGCGAGCAGTACTTC. It encodes CASSLELGEQYF.

The CDR3 bases are TGTGCCTGGAGTAGAAGCGCCGGAACTGAAGCTTTCTTT. It codes for CAWSRSAGTEAFF. The gene calls are TRBV30 and TRBJ1-1, with no clear D. The germline V and J ends were trimmed by 2 bases and 5 bases, with 12 bases remaining between them. Looked up from germline, CDR1 is GTSNPN and CDR2 is SVGIG (reference sequence). This CDR3 has 13 amino acids.

The chain combines TRBV27 with TRBJ2-7, with 12 bases lining up with TRBD2. The CDR3 runs to 14 residues. CDR1 and CDR2 (germline): MNHEY, SMNVEV (reference sequence). V shed 5 bases, J shed 5 bases, and the junction held 4 bases outside the gene matches. The CDR3 sequence is CASSMTSGRHEQYF. For the CDR3, the DNA is TGTGCCAGCAGTATGACTAGCGGGAGACACGAGCAGTACTTC.

The chain couples TRBV7-8 to TRBJ1-1; D is ambiguous. In germline, CDR1 is SGHVS, CDR2 FQNEAQ. This CDR3 is built from 14 residues. V lost 1 base to trimming and J lost 4 bases, with 10 bases between them. The CDR3 here is CASSLGGSGTEAFF. The CDR3 coding sequence is TGTGCCAGCAGCTTAGGAGGGAGTGGCACTGAAGCTTTCTTT. Combining the CDR3 with reference TRBV7-8 and TRBJ1-1 gives the whole variable domain GAGVSQSPRYKVAKRGQDVALRCDPISGHVSLFWYQQALGQGPEFLTYFQNEAQLDKSGLPSDRFFAERPEGSVSTLKIQRTQQEDSAVYLCASSLGGSGTEAFFGQGTRLTVV.

The V and J genes are TRBV15 and TRBJ2-3; D may be TRBD1 (6 bases). The germline V gene has CDR1 LNHNV and CDR2 YYDKDF (reference sequence). The length of the CDR3 is 15 residues. V dropped 4 bases and J dropped 2 bases, with 13 bases sitting between them. CDR3 amino acids: CATSTMTGSTDTQYF. The CDR3 DNA follows: TGTGCCACCAGCACGATGACAGGATCCACAGATACGCAGTATTTT.

The chain combines TRBV30 with TRBJ1-5, with 8 bases identical to TRBD1. The CDR3 contains 20 residues. CDR1 GTSNPN and CDR2 SVGIG come from the germline V gene (reference sequence). V shed 2 bases, J shed 2 bases, and the junction held 20 bases outside the gene matches. The CDR3: CAWSTIHPGTGWPGNQPQHF. In nucleotides, the CDR3 is TGTGCCTGGAGTACGATCCACCCCGGGACAGGTTGGCCGGGCAATCAGCCCCAGCATTTT.

The chain joins TRBV7-2 to TRBJ2-7, with 7 nucleotides matching TRBD2. This CDR3 region has 14 residues. Germline CDR1 and CDR2: SGHTA and FQGNSA. V gave up 1 base and J gave up 6 bases; unmatched junction bases: 6. CDR3 DNA: TGTGCCAGCAGCTTAGGACGGACTAGGGGCGAGCAGTACTTC. Translated: CASSLGRTRGEQYF.

In this sample, this clone turned up once. The rearrangement joins TRBV7-2 to TRBJ1-1; the D gene is possibly TRBD1 (5 bases). V was clipped by 5 bases and J by 0 bases, with 10 bases between them. Looked up from germline, CDR1 is SGHTA and CDR2 is FQGNSA. The CDR3 extends over 14 amino acids. The CDR3 bases are TGTGCCAGCAGCGCCGCGGGGGTGAACACTGAAGCTTTCTTT. It specifies CASSAAGVNTEAFF.

The chain has TRBV9 and TRBJ1-2, with TRBD1 identical over 10 bases. Germline CDR1 reads SGDLS; CDR2 reads YYNGEE. This CDR3 is 14 amino acids long. V lost 2 bases to trimming and J lost 4 bases; unmatched junction nucleotides: 2. For the CDR3, the DNA is TGTGCCAGCAGCGTGGACAGGGGGTCCTATGGCTACACCTTC. Protein sequence: CASSVDRGSYGYTF.

The CDR3 coding sequence is TGTGCCAGTAGTATACTAGCGGGAGCTGCAGATACGCAGTATTTT. As protein: CASSILAGAADTQYF. V gene TRBV19 combines with J gene TRBJ2-3; 10 bases match TRBD2. The CDR3 is 15 amino acids. Trimming at V came to 2 bases and at J to 4 bases, leaving 3 bases not matched to a gene. Germline CDR1 is LNHDA and CDR2 is SQIVND (reference sequence).

This clone was seen only a few times. V and J are TRBV5-1 and TRBJ2-3; the match to TRBD1 covers 7 bases. Trimming at V came to 4 bases and at J to 3 bases, leaving 5 bases not matched to a gene. Germline CDR1 is SGHRS and CDR2 is YFSETQ. CDR3 length equals 14 residues. CDR3 residues: CASSRDRVTDTQYF. As DNA, the CDR3 is TGCGCCAGCAGCAGAGACAGGGTTACAGATACGCAGTATTTT.

The chain uses TRBV7-9 and TRBJ2-7, with D perhaps TRBD1 (6 bases). CDR3 length equals 13 residues. CDR1 and CDR2 from the germline V gene are SEHNR and FQNEAQ (reference sequence). V was pared by 5 bases and J by 5 bases, with 13 bases between. CDR3 in amino acids: CASSPRTVHEQYF. Written as DNA, the CDR3 is TGTGCCAGCAGCCCCCGGACAGTCCACGAGCAGTACTTC. The full variable domain, with the rest looked up from reference TRBV7-9 and TRBJ2-7, is DTGVSQNPRHKITKRGQNVTFRCDPISEHNRLYWYRQTLGQGPEFLTYFQNEAQLEKSRLLSDRFSAERPKGSFSTLEIQRTEQGDSAMYLCASSPRTVHEQYFGPGTRLTVT.

The genes are TRBV5-6 and TRBJ1-5; 8 bases are a match to TRBD1. Germline trimming cut 3 bases from V and 2 bases from J; bases unmatched to any gene: 10. Per the germline V gene, CDR1 is SGHDT and CDR2 is YYEEEE. CDR3 length: 17 amino acids. As DNA, the CDR3 is TGTGCCAGCAGCTGGGGGGGCCCGACAGGGGGCAATCAGCCCCAGCATTTT. This gives the protein CASSWGGPTGGNQPQHF.

The chain employs TRBV5-4 and TRBJ2-3; 10 bases fit TRBD2. Germline-derived CDR1 and CDR2 are SGHNT and YYREEE (reference sequence). The CDR3 covers 16 residues. V gave up 0 bases and J gave up 4 bases; unmatched junction bases: 5. In nucleotides, the CDR3 is TGTGCCAGCAGCTTGGCTAGCGGGAGTAGATCAGATACGCAGTATTTT. Residues: CASSLASGSRSDTQYF.

This clone was seen just once. The J gene is TRBJ2-3, the V gene TRBV11-2, with TRBD2 matching 12 bases. With 3 bases clipped from V and 4 bases from J, the junction kept 5 bases outside the gene matches. The germline V gene encodes CDR1 SGHAT and CDR2 FQNNGV. The CDR3 consists of 16 residues. The CDR3 coding sequence is TGTGCCAGCAGCTTTGGACTAGCGGGGATCTCAGATACGCAGTATTTT. Protein product: CASSFGLAGISDTQYF.

Only a few counts were recorded for this clone. This chain uses TRBV9 with TRBJ1-2, with D possibly being TRBD1 (5 bases). The CDR3 extends over 13 amino acids. Trimming removed 4 bases from V and 8 bases from J, with 15 bases in between. CDR1 SGDLS and CDR2 YYNGEE come from the germline V gene. The CDR3: CASSKLGGLGYTF. In nucleotides, the CDR3 is TGTGCCAGCAGCAAATTGGGGGGGTTAGGCTACACCTTC.

CDR3 nucleotides: TGTGCCAGCAGCTCTGGGACAGGGGGGCCGGGGGAGCAGTTCTTC. It encodes CASSSGTGGPGEQFF. The chain uses TRBV7-7 and TRBJ2-1; 11 bases match TRBD1. The junction had 9 bases not matched to a gene; V was cut back by 4 bases and J by 10 bases. This CDR3 region has 15 residues. Germline values: CDR1 SSHAT, CDR2 FNYEAQ (reference sequence).

V is TRBV10-1 and J is TRBJ2-5; D is perhaps TRBD2 (6 bases). The CDR3 extends over 16 amino acids. The germline V and J ends were trimmed by 3 bases and 0 bases, with 14 bases remaining between them. Germline-derived CDR1 and CDR2 are WNHNN and SYGVQD (reference sequence). CDR3 DNA: TGCGCCAGCAGTGACACCGGGACTGAGGACCAAGAGACCCAGTACTTC. Its translation: CASSDTGTEDQETQYF.

V gene TRBV5-4 combines with J gene TRBJ2-7; 11 bases are shared with TRBD2. CDR1 and CDR2 (germline): SGHNT, YYREEE (reference sequence). The CDR3 is 15 amino acids. V was pared by 5 bases and J by 2 bases, with 6 bases of the junction left unmatched. The CDR3 loop reads CASSKGLAETYEQYF. For the CDR3, the DNA is TGTGCCAGCAGTAAGGGACTAGCGGAAACCTACGAGCAGTACTTC. The full variable domain, completed using reference TRBV5-4 and TRBJ2-7, is ETGVTQSPTHLIKTRGQQVTLRCSSQSGHNTVSWYQQALGQGPQFIFQYYREEENGRGNFPPRFSGLQFPNYSSELNVNALELDDSALYLCASSKGLAETYEQYFGPGTRLTVT.

J is TRBJ1-3 and V is TRBV6-1, with 12 bases identical to TRBD1. V was clipped by 5 bases and J by 15 bases; unmatched bases: 11. Germline CDR1 reads MNHNS; CDR2 reads SASEGT. The CDR3 is 14 residues long. The CDR3 spells CASSPGQGAEKGYF. The CDR3 coding sequence is TGTGCCAGCAGTCCGGGACAGGGGGCTGAGAAAGGATATTTT.

This sequence joins TRBV6-5 and TRBJ2-5, with D possibly TRBD2 on 6 matching bases. Looked up from germline, CDR1 is MNHEY and CDR2 is SVGAGI. The CDR3 has 13 residues. V lost 8 bases and J lost 3, with 13 bases in between. The CDR3 is CASVSAGKETQYF. In DNA, the CDR3 is TGTGCCAGCGTTTCGGCGGGGAAAGAGACCCAGTACTTC.

The rearrangement joins TRBV10-3 to TRBJ2-7; the match to TRBD1 covers 9 bases. The J segment lost 7 bases and the V segment lost 5 bases, leaving 6 bases of the junction unmatched. The germline CDR1 and CDR2 sequences are ENHRY and SYGVKD. This CDR3 spans 13 amino acids. The CDR3 nucleotides read TGTGCCATCAGTCGGGACAGGGAGAGAGAGCAGTACTTC. Translating gives CAISRDREREQYF.

The rearrangement joins TRBV6-5 to TRBJ1-6; no clear D. V shed 2 bases and J shed 7 bases, with 9 bases lying between them. The CDR3 loop spans 14 amino acids. Germline V lookup: CDR1 MNHEY, CDR2 SVGAGI. CDR3 sequence reads: CASSYSKRNSPLHF. The CDR3 nucleotides are TGTGCCAGCAGTTACAGTAAGAGAAATTCACCCCTCCACTTT.

The chain has TRBV15 and TRBJ2-7; TRBD1 might be the D (5 bases). Trimming took off 1 base at V and 4 bases at J, with 17 bases between the two ends. This CDR3 region has 16 residues. CDR1 and CDR2 (germline): LNHNV, YYDKDF (reference sequence). The chain's CDR3 is CATSRVKGAGIYEQYF. The CDR3 nucleotides read TGTGCCACCAGCAGAGTTAAAGGGGCAGGTATTTACGAGCAGTACTTC.

The gene calls are TRBV5-8 and TRBJ2-7; D call uncertain. The CDR3 length is 13 residues. Trimming removed 9 bases from V and 1 base from J, with 14 bases in between. Germline V gene data show CDR1 as SGHTS and CDR2 as YDEGEE. Here the CDR3 reads CATRGRISYEQYF. CDR3 DNA sequence: TGTGCCACCCGAGGTCGTATATCCTACGAGCAGTACTTC.

The sample holds a few counts of this clone. The chain employs TRBV7-2 and TRBJ2-7; D is possibly TRBD1 (5 bases). The germline gives CDR1 SGHTA, CDR2 FQGNSA. This CDR3 is 12 amino acids long. Trimming removed 3 bases from V and 6 bases from J, with 9 bases in between. In nucleotides, the CDR3 is TGTGCCAGCAGCTTTCAGGGATCCGAGCAGTACTTC. The encoded protein is CASSFQGSEQYF.

V and J are TRBV5-1 and TRBJ1-4, with D tentatively TRBD1 (6 bases). CDR3 length: 14 amino acids. V lost 5 bases and J lost 2, with 10 bases in between. The germline V gene encodes CDR1 SGHRS and CDR2 YFSETQ. CDR3 in amino acids: CASSYRETNEKLFF. The CDR3 DNA reads TGCGCCAGCAGTTACAGGGAGACTAATGAAAAACTGTTTTTT.